Each of the 21 T cell receptor beta chains below was sequenced from the same sample in a study of blood T cells in healthy people across ages. Then a second PCR, running roughly 7 to 11 cycles, was carried out with a sample-barcoded 5' primer and a J-beta primer mix. TCRdb itself ran the 5' RACE reads through MiXCR, one entry per CDR3 protein. The sample has 630,000 or so distinct CDR3 sequences, about 30% seen once. Source material: blood. The receptors derive from a woman of 80 years or more in good health.

The CDR3: CSTLNLNEGVDYGYTF. CDR3 nucleotides: TGCAGCACACTCAATTTGAACGAGGGGGTAGACTATGGCTACACCTTC. J is TRBJ1-2 and V is TRBV29-1; tentatively, D is TRBD1 (6 bases). V was shortened by 8 bases and J by 3 bases, with 25 bases between the two germline ends. This CDR3 is built from 16 residues. Looked up from germline, CDR1 is SQVTM and CDR2 is ANQGSEA.

This clonotype showed up many times. The rearrangement joins TRBV7-9 to TRBJ2-7, with 8 bases aligning to TRBD1. The trim removed 4 bases at V and 5 bases at J, leaving 7 bases unmatched. The germline V gene has CDR1 SEHNR and CDR2 FQNEAQ (reference sequence). The CDR3 totals 14 residues. CDR3: CASSSGQGRNEQYF. CDR3 nucleotides: TGTGCCAGCAGCTCCGGACAGGGACGAAACGAGCAGTACTTC.

Many counts were recorded for this clonotype. The chain carries TRBV20-1 and TRBJ2-3; D is ambiguous. CDR3 length equals 17 residues. Between the trimmed V and J ends, which lost 3 bases and 1 base, there was a span of 20 bases. Germline lookup yields CDR1 DFQATT and CDR2 SNEGSKA (reference sequence). CDR3 in DNA: TGCAGTGCTAGCCCCCCCCCTAGTCCAATGGGCACAGATACGCAGTATTTT. Translating gives CSASPPPSPMGTDTQYF.

Notes on this clonotype: This may come from a read error, since a much larger clone is one base off. The chain has TRBV12-3 or TRBV12-4 and TRBJ2-7, with 7 positions matching TRBD1. The CDR3 loop spans 14 amino acids. V was pared by 4 bases and J by 0 bases, with 3 bases of the junction left unmatched. The CDR3 DNA reads TGTGCCAGCAGTTGGTGGGACAGCTCCTACGAGCAGTACTTC. Protein sequence: CASSWWDSSYEQYF.

This chain joins TRBV20-1 and TRBJ2-1; D gene uncertain. The CDR3 consists of 12 residues. Trimming removed 1 base from V and 8 bases from J, with 9 bases in between. Germline CDR1 DFQATT, CDR2 SNEGSKA (reference sequence). As DNA, the CDR3 is TGCAGTGCTAGAGTTTTTCTGGATGAGCAGTTCTTC. Translated, it gives CSARVFLDEQFF.

This clonotype was observed many times. The chain couples TRBV7-6 to TRBJ2-5; 8 nucleotides align to TRBD1. This CDR3 region has 14 residues. CDR1 is SGHVS, CDR2 FNYEAQ, per germline. The V gene end was trimmed by 5 bases and the J gene end by 2 bases; junction bases not matched to a gene: 4. CDR3 region: CASSPWTGQETQYF. The CDR3 DNA sequence: TGTGCCAGCAGCCCCTGGACAGGGCAAGAGACCCAGTACTTC.

This clonotype was recorded at least ten times. A much bigger clone sits one base away, suggesting this may be a read error. The genes are TRBV6-5 and TRBJ2-7; weak D call: TRBD2 (6 bases). V was shortened by 6 bases and J by 5 bases, with 14 bases between the two germline ends. The CDR3 covers 13 residues. Looked up from germline, CDR1 is MNHEY and CDR2 is SVGAGI. In DNA form, the CDR3 reads TGTGCCAGCAGGTCGGGGGTTCGGCACGAGCAGTACTTC. This encodes CASRSGVRHEQYF.

This clonotype was counted at least ten times. The chain combines TRBV20-1 with TRBJ1-2, with 11 bases that match TRBD1. The germline V gene encodes CDR1 DFQATT and CDR2 SNEGSKA (reference sequence). V shed 0 bases, J shed 5 bases, and the junction held 8 bases outside the gene matches. This CDR3 has 16 residues. This chain's CDR3 is CSARDQDRGLVYGYTF. Written as DNA, the CDR3 is TGCAGTGCTAGAGATCAGGACAGGGGGCTGGTATATGGCTACACCTTC.

There are many counts of this clonotype. The DNA for the CDR3 is TGTGCCAGCAGCCCCATGGGGGGACTAGCAGCAGATACGCAGTATTTT. Its protein product is CASSPMGGLAADTQYF. The chain couples TRBV9 to TRBJ2-3; 9 nucleotides match TRBD2. This CDR3 has 16 residues. The trim removed 4 bases at V and 4 bases at J, leaving 10 bases unmatched. Germline V gives CDR1 SGDLS, CDR2 YYNGEE.

This clonotype was picked up many times. The chain recombines TRBV5-6 with TRBJ2-1; weak D call: TRBD1 (7 bases). Trimming removed 5 bases from V and 1 base from J, with 13 bases in between. The germline V gene has CDR1 SGHDT and CDR2 YYEEEE. This CDR3 contains 15 residues. In DNA form, the CDR3 reads TGTGCCAGCAGTTCGACAGGGAGGTCCTACAATGAGCAGTTCTTC. Protein product: CASSSTGRSYNEQFF.

With respect to this clonotype: At one boundary the junction diverges from the germline segment, which might be a read error. The chain couples TRBV12-3 or TRBV12-4 to TRBJ2-3; 9 nucleotides align to TRBD1. The CDR3 contains 14 residues. The CDR3 protein is CASSDTGGTDTRYF. The CDR3, as DNA: TGTGCCAGCAGCGATACAGGGGGCACAGATACGCGGTATTTT.

As regards this clonotype: Being one base from a much bigger clone, this may be a read error. The chain employs TRBV7-2 and TRBJ2-3; 8 positions agree with TRBD1. The CDR3 runs to 15 residues. CDR1 is SGHTA and CDR2 is FQGNSA in the germline V gene. The CDR3 DNA reads as TGTGCCAGCAGCCGCCGGGACAGGACCACAGATATGCAGTATTTT. This sequence encodes CASSRRDRTTDMQYF.

In this sample, this clonotype turned up many times. The rearrangement links TRBV10-3 to TRBJ2-1; D call uncertain. Trimming pared 0 bases from V and 8 bases from J, leaving 17 bases between. Germline V CDR1 and CDR2: ENHRY, SYGVKD. The CDR3 is 16 residues long. The CDR3 is CAISESKGRPGDEQFF. The CDR3 region has the DNA TGTGCCATCAGTGAGTCGAAGGGTAGGCCAGGTGATGAGCAGTTCTTC.

This clonotype occurred many times. The gene calls are TRBV5-1 and TRBJ2-7; D is undetermined. CDR1 and CDR2 (germline): SGHRS, YFSETQ. V lost 4 bases, J lost 3 bases, and 14 bases lay in between. The CDR3 is made up of 14 amino acids. The CDR3 bases are TGCGCCAGCAGCCTCCTTGGAAGCATCTACGAGCAGTACTTC. Its translation is CASSLLGSIYEQYF.

J is TRBJ1-1 and V is TRBV12-3 or TRBV12-4; 7 positions agree with TRBD1. With 5 bases clipped from V and 9 bases from J, the junction kept 6 bases outside the gene matches. CDR3 length equals 12 residues. DNA for the CDR3: TGTGCCAGCAGTCCTTTACAGGGGAAAGCTTTCTTT. Protein: CASSPLQGKAFF.

At least ten counts were recorded for this clonotype. V usage is TRBV7-2 and J usage is TRBJ2-3, with 12 bases aligning to TRBD2. With 5 bases clipped from V and 2 bases from J, the junction kept 17 bases outside the gene matches. Germline V gene data show CDR1 as SGHTA and CDR2 as FQGNSA. There are 20 residues in the CDR3. CDR3 DNA sequence: TGTGCCAGCAGCCCCGGGCTGCTAGCGGGGGGGGGACGTCACACAGATACGCAGTATTTT. Protein product: CASSPGLLAGGGRHTDTQYF.

This clonotype has a handful of counts. The J gene is TRBJ1-5, the V gene TRBV27, with 8 bases identical to TRBD1. The trim removed 6 bases at V and 7 bases at J, leaving 5 bases unmatched. CDR3 length: 13 amino acids. Germline V CDR1 and CDR2: MNHEY, SMNVEV (reference sequence). CDR3 DNA: TGTGCCAGCAGCGGGACAGGCCGGCAGCCCCAGCATTTT. Encoded protein: CASSGTGRQPQHF.

This clonotype occurred many times. The chain combines TRBV18 with TRBJ2-1; D is tentatively TRBD1 or TRBD2 (5 bases each). This CDR3 is built from 13 residues. Germline V gene data show CDR1 as KGHSH and CDR2 as LQKENI. V lost 4 bases and J 5 bases, leaving 9 bases between the germline ends. Written as DNA, the CDR3 is TGTGCCAGCTCACGAGGGGACGACAATGAGCAGTTCTTC. Translated: CASSRGDDNEQFF. The whole variable domain, filled in from reference TRBV18 and TRBJ2-1, reads NAGVMQNPRHLVRRRGQEARLRCSPMKGHSHVYWYRQLPEEGLKFMVYLQKENIIDESGMPKERFSAEFPKEGPSILRIQQVVRGDSAAYFCASSRGDDNEQFFGPGTRLTVL.

In this sample, this clonotype turned up a few times. This sequence may be a read error, since a much larger clone differs from it by one base. The V gene is TRBV6-5, the J gene TRBJ2-7; the D call may be TRBD1 or TRBD2 (7 bases each). The germline V gene has CDR1 MNHEY and CDR2 SVGAGI. The CDR3 is 13 amino acids. Between the trimmed V and J ends, which lost 6 bases and 4 bases, there was a span of 13 bases. The CDR3 DNA reads as TGTGCCAGCAGCCAGGGGGAGGGGTACGAGCAGTACTTC. It translates to CASSQGEGYEQYF.

This clonotype was seen a handful of times. This CDR3 reads CACLRLASEQFF. CDR3 sequence (DNA): TGTGCCTGCCTGAGACTAGCATCTGAGCAGTTCTTC. The V gene is TRBV2, the J gene TRBJ2-1, with TRBD2 matching over 7 bases. This CDR3 region has 12 residues. Per germline, CDR1 SNHLY and CDR2 FYNNEI. Germline trimming cut 11 bases from V and 9 bases from J; bases unmatched to any gene: 10.

This sequence joins TRBV19 and TRBJ1-1, with 11 bases lining up with TRBD1. The CDR3 loop spans 18 amino acids. V was clipped by 7 bases and J by 1 base; unmatched bases: 14. Germline lookup yields CDR1 LNHDA and CDR2 SQIVND (reference sequence). In nucleotides, the CDR3 is TGTGCCAGTAAAGGCTTTCTGGGACAGGGGGAGGAGAACACTGAAGCTTTCTTT. Protein sequence: CASKGFLGQGEENTEAFF.